This is a list of T cell receptor beta chains from one sample in a study of blood T cell repertoires in COVID-19. Method: immunoSEQ multiplex PCR; TCRdb's copy keeps in-frame clones and lacks some. The table has over 110,000 clones, around 87% seen once. Sequencing input: PBMCs or T cells enriched from blood (not recorded which). These receptors all come from a man in his sixties who had recovered from COVID-19. Each CDR3 is given without its conserved first and last residue.

v_call: TRBV10-1; cdr3_aa: ASSARGWNSPLH
v_call: TRBV28; cdr3_aa: ASRLTASTGELF
v_call: TRBV2; cdr3_aa: ARGLAGVSTDTQY
v_call: TRBV3-1/TRBV3-2; cdr3_aa: ASSHRGGNQPQH
v_call: TRBV2; cdr3_aa: ASTRQGTGELF
v_call: TRBV2; cdr3_aa: ASRPDMDKAF
v_call: TRBV4-2; cdr3_aa: ASSQNRNSGNTIY
v_call: TRBV28; cdr3_aa: ASSFGGLGNSPLH
v_call: TRBV7-9; cdr3_aa: ATLKAGKETQY
v_call: TRBV10-2; cdr3_aa: ASSTGSPNNEQF
v_call: TRBV19; cdr3_aa: ASSIRRLGLGSLDYEQF
v_call: TRBV18; cdr3_aa: ASQSDGTLAKNIQY
v_call: TRBV11-2; cdr3_aa: ASSLYRKETQY
v_call: TRBV24-1; cdr3_aa: ATSDGVSNAYEQY
v_call: TRBV30; cdr3_aa: AWSVPASGSYEQY
v_call: TRBV11-2; cdr3_aa: ASSFVSGDTDTQY
v_call: TRBV4-1; cdr3_aa: ASSQDVRNTEAF
v_call: TRBV5-1; cdr3_aa: ASALTNTGELF
v_call: TRBV28; cdr3_aa: ASRRGRINYGYT
v_call: TRBV5-5; cdr3_aa: ASSSGGRSGNTIY